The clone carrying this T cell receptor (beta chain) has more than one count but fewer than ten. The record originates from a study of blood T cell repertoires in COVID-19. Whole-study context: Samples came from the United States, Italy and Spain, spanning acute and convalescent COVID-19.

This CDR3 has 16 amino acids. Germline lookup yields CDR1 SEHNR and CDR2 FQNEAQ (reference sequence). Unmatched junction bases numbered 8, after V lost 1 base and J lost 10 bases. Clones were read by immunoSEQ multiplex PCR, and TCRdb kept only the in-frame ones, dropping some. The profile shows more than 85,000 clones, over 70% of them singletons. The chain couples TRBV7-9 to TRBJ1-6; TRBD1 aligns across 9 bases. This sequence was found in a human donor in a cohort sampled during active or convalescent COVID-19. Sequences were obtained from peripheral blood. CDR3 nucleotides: TGTGCCAGCAGCTTAGGACGGGACAGGGAGAACTCACCCCTCCACTTT. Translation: CASSLGRDRENSPLHF.